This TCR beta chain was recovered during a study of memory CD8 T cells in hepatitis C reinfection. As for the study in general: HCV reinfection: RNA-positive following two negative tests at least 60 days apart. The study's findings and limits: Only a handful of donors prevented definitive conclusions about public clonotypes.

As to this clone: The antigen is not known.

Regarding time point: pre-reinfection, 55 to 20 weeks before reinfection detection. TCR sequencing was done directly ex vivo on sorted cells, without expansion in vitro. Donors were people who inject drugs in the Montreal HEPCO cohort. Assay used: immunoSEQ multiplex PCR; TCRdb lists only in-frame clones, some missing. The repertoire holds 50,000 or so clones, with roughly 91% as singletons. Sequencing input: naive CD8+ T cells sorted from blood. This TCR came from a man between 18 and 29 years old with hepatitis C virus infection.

The CDR3 sequence is CASSSDSGTDTGELFF. In DNA form, the CDR3 reads TGTGCCAGCAGCTCGGATAGCGGGACTGACACCGGGGAGCTGTTTTTT. The chain is built from TRBV7-6 and TRBJ2-2, with TRBD2 matching over 8 bases. Germline V gives CDR1 SGHVS, CDR2 FNYEAQ. The CDR3 spans 16 residues. V dropped 4 bases and J dropped 3; count of bases not matched to a gene: 7.